The 23 T cell receptor beta chains listed next were all sequenced from one sample in a study of blood T cell repertoires in COVID-19. Profiling relied on immunoSEQ multiplex PCR, and the TCRdb table lists in-frame clones only, not all of them. The table includes 180,000 or so clones, less than 80% detected once. The sample was peripheral blood. The source of these receptors is a man between 50 and 59 years old who had recovered from COVID-19.

This rearrangement joins TRBV6-4 to TRBJ2-7; 7 nucleotides line up with TRBD1. Germline V gene sequence: CDR1 MRHNA, CDR2 SNTAGT. V was pared by 0 bases and J by 2 bases, with 10 bases of the junction left unmatched. The CDR3 contains 17 residues. The CDR3 DNA sequence: TGTGCCAGCAGTGACTCACGACGTGGGCAGGGGGCCTACGAGCAGTACTTC. Amino acids: CASSDSRRGQGAYEQYF.

The chain joins TRBV7-2 to TRBJ2-7; 9 positions agree with TRBD1. Losses at the gene ends were 6 bases for V and 3 bases for J; bases not matched to a gene: 6. Germline values: CDR1 SGHTA, CDR2 FQGNSA. The CDR3 runs 14 residues. The CDR3 nucleotides are TGTGCCAGCAGATTGACAGGGGGAATCTACGAGCAGTACTTC. Its protein product is CASRLTGGIYEQYF.

The genes are TRBV6-5 and TRBJ1-2; 10 nucleotides align to TRBD1. The CDR3 covers 14 residues. J lost 2 bases, V lost 6 bases, and 3 bases had no gene match. CDR1 and CDR2 from the germline V gene are MNHEY and SVGAGI. The CDR3 protein is CASRRQGANYGYTF. The CDR3 DNA is TGTGCCAGCAGGCGACAGGGGGCCAACTATGGCTACACCTTC.

This clone showed up just a few times. The chain joins TRBV28 to TRBJ2-1, with D maybe TRBD1 (5 bases). This CDR3 spans 13 amino acids. Germline values: CDR1 MDHEN, CDR2 SYDVKM. The V end lost 2 bases, the J end lost 4 bases, and 6 bases lay between the germline ends. For the CDR3, the DNA is TGTGCCAGCAGTTTAGACAGATACAATGAGCAGTTCTTC. Translation: CASSLDRYNEQFF. Variable domain in full (rest from reference TRBV28 and TRBJ2-1): DVKVTQSSRYLVKRTGEKVFLECVQDMDHENMFWYRQDPGLGLRLIYFSYDVKMKEKGDIPEGYSVSREKKERFSLILESASTNQTSMYLCASSLDRYNEQFFGPGTRLTVL.

The rearrangement links TRBV28 to TRBJ2-1, with TRBD2 matching 15 bases. CDR3 length equals 15 residues. V shed 8 bases, J shed 9 bases, and the junction held 8 bases outside the gene matches. Germline CDR1 MDHEN, CDR2 SYDVKM. CDR3: CASLGLAGGPIEQFF. The CDR3, as DNA: TGTGCCAGCTTAGGACTAGCGGGAGGGCCTATTGAGCAGTTCTTC.

The V call is TRBV6-5, the J call TRBJ2-7, with a weak D call TRBD1 (6 bases). From germline, CDR1 is MNHEY and CDR2 SVGAGI. The germline V and J ends were trimmed by 6 bases and 7 bases, with 19 bases remaining between them. The length of the CDR3 is 14 residues. The CDR3 bases are TGTGCCAGCAGACGAGGACAGAGTTACTGGGAGCAGTACTTC. Translated: CASRRGQSYWEQYF.

This chain connects TRBV3-1 (or the pseudogene TRBV3-2) to TRBJ2-4; 10 bases fit TRBD1. V was clipped by 5 bases and J by 8 bases; unmatched bases: 9. Germline lookup yields CDR1 LGHDT and CDR2 YNNKEL (reference sequence). This CDR3 spans 15 amino acids. The CDR3 is CASSITTGGADIQYF. The CDR3 DNA is TGTGCCAGCAGCATAACGACAGGGGGCGCGGACATTCAGTACTTC.

This clone was counted many times. The rearrangement joins TRBV28 to TRBJ2-1; D is uncertain. This CDR3 has 13 amino acids. V dropped 6 bases and J dropped 4 bases, with 10 bases sitting between them. The germline gives CDR1 MDHEN, CDR2 SYDVKM. DNA of the CDR3: TGTGCCAGCAGCCATGACTTTTACAATGAGCAGTTCTTC. Its translation is CASSHDFYNEQFF.

The rearrangement joins TRBV25-1 to TRBJ2-1; 7 bases align to TRBD2. There are 14 residues in the CDR3. V shed 6 bases, J shed 12 bases, and the junction held 14 bases outside the gene matches. Germline CDR1 MGHDK, CDR2 SYGVNS. CDR3 in DNA: TGTGCCAGCAGCCCGCTAGCGGCTCCTTTACGGCAGTTCTTC. The encoded protein is CASSPLAAPLRQFF.

This chain links TRBV4-3 with TRBJ2-3; 8 bases align to TRBD2. Germline CDR1 is LGHNA and CDR2 is YSLEER. The CDR3 has 16 residues. Trimming cost V 0 bases and J 5 bases; bases outside gene matches: 7. DNA of the CDR3: TGCGCCAGCAGCCAAGATCTACTAGCGGTTGGAGATACGCAGTATTTT. Its translation: CASSQDLLAVGDTQYF.

This rearrangement joins TRBV19 to TRBJ2-1; a possible D gene is TRBD2 (5 bases). V lost 10 bases and J 1 base, leaving 17 bases between the germline ends. The V gene's germline CDR1 is LNHDA and CDR2 SQIVND (reference sequence). The CDR3 runs 15 residues. The CDR3 DNA reads TGTGCCACTACCTCCTGGGAGACTTCCTACAATGAGCAGTTCTTC. Translating it yields CATTSWETSYNEQFF.

The V and J genes are TRBV28 and TRBJ2-6; 7 bases align to TRBD1. CDR1 and CDR2 from the germline V gene are MDHEN and SYDVKM. There are 16 residues in the CDR3. V lost 6 bases, J lost 1 base, and 6 bases stayed unmatched. The CDR3 reads CASRPPTGSGANVLTF. Written as DNA, the CDR3 is TGTGCCAGCAGGCCCCCGACAGGGTCTGGGGCCAACGTCCTGACTTTC.

The chain couples TRBV6-5 to TRBJ1-1, with TRBD1 identical over 7 bases. Per the germline V gene, CDR1 is MNHEY and CDR2 is SVGAGI. The CDR3 contains 13 residues. J lost 3 bases, V lost 9 bases, and 7 bases had no gene match. CDR3 nucleotide sequence: TGTGCCAGTACCATCACAGGGGACACTGAAGCTTTCTTT. Translation: CASTITGDTEAFF.

This rearrangement joins TRBV27 to TRBJ2-7; 8 bases agree with TRBD1. The CDR3 extends over 14 amino acids. From germline, CDR1 is MNHEY and CDR2 SMNVEV (reference sequence). The trim removed 5 bases at V and 1 base at J, leaving 4 bases unmatched. The CDR3 sequence: CASSTGTGSYEQYF. As DNA, the CDR3 is TGTGCCAGCAGTACCGGGACAGGATCCTACGAGCAGTACTTC.

This clone was seen a handful of times. V usage is TRBV19 and J usage is TRBJ1-1, with 7 bases aligning to TRBD1. The CDR3 spans 15 residues. Trimming cost V 8 bases and J 2 bases; bases outside gene matches: 11. Per germline, CDR1 LNHDA and CDR2 SQIVND (reference sequence). The DNA for the CDR3 is TGTGCCAGTTTTAGGGGGCGCACGGGAAACACTGAAGCTTTCTTT. It codes for CASFRGRTGNTEAFF.

The chain couples TRBV6-5 to TRBJ2-5; the D gene is possibly TRBD1 (5 bases). The CDR3 length is 14 residues. Trimming pared 6 bases from V and 2 bases from J, leaving 13 bases between. Germline CDR1 is MNHEY and CDR2 is SVGAGI. CDR3 sequence: CASRRTTAQETQYF. CDR3 sequence (DNA): TGTGCCAGCAGACGGACGACAGCACAAGAGACCCAGTACTTC.

This rearrangement joins TRBV30 to TRBJ2-7; TRBD2 agrees at 8 bases. The CDR3 consists of 15 residues. Germline values: CDR1 GTSNPN, CDR2 SVGIG (reference sequence). Unmatched junction bases numbered 12, after V lost 1 base and J lost 7 bases. Written as DNA, the CDR3 is TGTGCCTGGAGTGCCGGGACTAGAGGTTTGAGAGAGCAGTACTTC. This gives the protein CAWSAGTRGLREQYF.

The V and J genes are TRBV6-5 and TRBJ2-3; D perhaps matches TRBD1 (6 bases). Germline V gene sequence: CDR1 MNHEY, CDR2 SVGAGI. The V end was cut by 8 bases, the J end by 7 bases, with 22 bases between. This CDR3 comprises 15 residues. The CDR3 nucleotides read TGTGCCAGCGGGGGCAGCGGTGGGTCCCAAAATACGCAGTATTTT. Amino acids: CASGGSGGSQNTQYF.

The chain has TRBV10-3 and TRBJ1-5, with 8 bases identical to TRBD1. V trimming: 10 bases; J trimming: 7 bases; junction bases outside the gene matches: 12. Germline V lookup: CDR1 ENHRY, CDR2 SYGVKD. The CDR3 contains 14 residues. CDR3 region: CATKGQGGEQPQHF. The CDR3 bases are TGTGCCACCAAAGGACAGGGTGGCGAACAGCCCCAGCATTTT.

The V and J genes are TRBV14 and TRBJ1-1; the match to TRBD1 covers 7 bases. The CDR3 consists of 16 residues. Looked up from germline, CDR1 is SGHDN and CDR2 is FVKESK. With V trimmed by 0 bases and J by 4 bases, 8 bases remained unmatched. The CDR3 sequence: CASSQDFRTGGTEAFF. The CDR3 region has the DNA TGTGCCAGCAGCCAAGATTTCAGGACAGGCGGCACTGAAGCTTTCTTT.

The genes are TRBV9 and TRBJ2-2; 9 positions match TRBD1. The CDR3 is 18 amino acids. Germline assignment: CDR1 SGDLS and CDR2 YYNGEE. Trimming cost V 0 bases and J 7 bases; bases outside gene matches: 13. In DNA form, the CDR3 reads TGTGCCAGCAGCGTAGGGCCCGAGGGGACAGGGAAAGTCGGGGAGCTGTTTTTT. It is translated as CASSVGPEGTGKVGELFF.

This CDR3 reads CASSLAGLAGDEQFF. For the CDR3, the DNA is TGTGCCAGCAGTTTAGCCGGACTAGCGGGAGATGAGCAGTTCTTC. The gene calls are TRBV28 and TRBJ2-1; 13 bases agree with TRBD2. The ends lost 2 bases at V and 8 bases at J; junction bases unmatched: 3. CDR1 is MDHEN and CDR2 is SYDVKM in the germline V gene. CDR3 length equals 15 residues.

This chain uses TRBV19 with TRBJ1-1; 9 bases fit TRBD1. The CDR3 consists of 15 residues. J lost 5 bases, V lost 6 bases, and 10 bases had no gene match. CDR1 LNHDA and CDR2 SQIVND come from the germline V gene (reference sequence). The CDR3 DNA sequence: TGTGCCAGTAGGAAGAACAGGGGGCAAAGGACTGAAGCTTTCTTT. Its translation is CASRKNRGQRTEAFF.